These 10 T cell receptor beta chains were sequenced from one sample in a study of response to subunit inactivated influenza vaccine. TCRdb fed the RT-PCR reads into MiXCR, producing one record per CDR3 protein. The sample includes hundreds of thousands of distinct CDR3 sequences, over 9% of them seen just once. These data were also reused for a study on T cells expressing NK-cell markers. From that report: The cDNA for TCR beta came from 5'RACE template switching with UMIs.

This specimen consisted of PBMCs from blood, obtained on the day of vaccination. The receptors shown here come from a man aged 50-60 years who received an inactivated influenza vaccine.

The rearrangement links TRBV5-1 to TRBJ1-1; a weak D match, TRBD1 (6 bases). Germline-derived CDR1 and CDR2 are SGHRS and YFSETQ. Deletions cut 3 bases from V and 5 bases from J, with 17 bases between. This CDR3 spans 15 amino acids. The DNA of the CDR3 is TGCGCCAGCAGCTGGCAAGGGGGTTCTGAGACTGAAGCTTTCTTT. Its translation is CASSWQGGSETEAFF.

This clonotype was picked up a small number of times. The chain carries TRBV28 and TRBJ2-1; D not resolved. The V end lost 4 bases, the J end lost 3 bases, and 10 bases lay between the germline ends. Germline CDR1 MDHEN, CDR2 SYDVKM. The length of the CDR3 is 14 residues. Written as DNA, the CDR3 is TGTGCCAGCAGTTACTTACCGAACTACAATGAGCAGTTCTTC. Translating it yields CASSYLPNYNEQFF.

The chain couples TRBV18 to TRBJ1-1; TRBD1 might be the D (6 bases). Trimming stripped 0 bases from V and 5 bases from J, with 19 bases between. Germline CDR1 reads KGHSH; CDR2 reads LQKENI. This CDR3 has 17 residues. This CDR3 is CASSPPIYAGEGTEAFF. CDR3 nucleotides: TGTGCCAGCTCACCACCTATATATGCAGGGGAGGGGACTGAAGCTTTCTTT.

This clonotype was observed a single time. CDR3 DNA sequence: TGTGCCAGCAGCCTAGGGGACAGCCACTACGAGCAGTACTTC. This gives the protein CASSLGDSHYEQYF. V gene TRBV7-2 combines with J gene TRBJ2-7; TRBD1 matches at 7 bases. The germline V gene has CDR1 SGHTA and CDR2 FQGNSA. The CDR3 loop spans 14 amino acids. With 5 bases clipped from V and 3 bases from J, the junction kept 7 bases outside the gene matches.

The chain recombines TRBV18 with TRBJ2-1; D is perhaps TRBD2 (6 bases). The CDR3 covers 14 residues. V was shortened by 3 bases and J by 6 bases, with 12 bases between the two germline ends. Germline V gene lookup returns CDR1 KGHSH and CDR2 LQKENI. The chain's CDR3 is CASSPRELVNEQFF. DNA of the CDR3: TGTGCCAGCTCACCCCGGGAGTTGGTCAATGAGCAGTTCTTC. The whole variable domain, remainder taken from reference TRBV18 and TRBJ2-1, is NAGVMQNPRHLVRRRGQEARLRCSPMKGHSHVYWYRQLPEEGLKFMVYLQKENIIDESGMPKERFSAEFPKEGPSILRIQQVVRGDSAAYFCASSPRELVNEQFFGPGTRLTVL.

This clonotype occurred a few times. The gene calls are TRBV29-1 and TRBJ2-2, with 7 nucleotides matching TRBD2. This CDR3 spans 14 amino acids. After removal of 4 bases from V and 0 bases from J, the junction contained 2 bases not matched to a gene. Germline-derived CDR1 and CDR2 are SQVTM and ANQGSEA. The CDR3 nucleotides are TGCAGCGTTGTCGGGGGGACGAACACCGGGGAGCTGTTTTTT. Translated: CSVVGGTNTGELFF.

The rearrangement uses TRBV6-1 and TRBJ2-5, with 7 bases aligning to TRBD1. V trimming: 4 bases; J trimming: 2 bases; junction bases outside the gene matches: 4. Germline V lookup: CDR1 MNHNS, CDR2 SASEGT. CDR3 length: 14 amino acids. CDR3 loop: CASSAGQAQETQYF. CDR3 DNA: TGTGCCAGCAGTGCCGGACAGGCTCAAGAGACCCAGTACTTC.

Only a few counts were recorded for this clonotype. J is TRBJ2-7 and V is TRBV12-3 or TRBV12-4; unclear D gene. The CDR3 runs to 12 residues. Between the trimmed V and J ends, which lost 4 bases and 7 bases, there was a span of 11 bases. This CDR3 reads CASSSFETEQYF. The CDR3, as DNA: TGTGCCAGCAGTTCATTCGAAACGGAGCAGTACTTC.

V gene TRBV7-2 combines with J gene TRBJ2-5; 7 bases map to TRBD1. Looked up from germline, CDR1 is SGHTA and CDR2 is FQGNSA. This CDR3 is 17 amino acids long. Germline trimming cut 5 bases from V and 5 bases from J; bases unmatched to any gene: 17. For the CDR3, the DNA is TGTGCCAGCAGCCCCACCCGACAGGGTCTTAATTCGGAGACCCAGTACTTC. It specifies CASSPTRQGLNSETQYF.

CDR3 loop: CASSLPNGGGANTGELFF. In DNA form, the CDR3 reads TGTGCCAGCAGCTTACCCAACGGGGGGGGCGCGAACACCGGGGAGCTGTTTTTT. V and J are TRBV7-3 and TRBJ2-2; 8 bases fit TRBD2. In germline, CDR1 is SGHTA, CDR2 FQGTGA. The CDR3 totals 18 residues. With 2 bases clipped from V and 0 bases from J, the junction kept 8 bases outside the gene matches.